The entry below gives a single T cell receptor (beta chain) sequence along with its context. Its antigen is currently unknown. The data originate from a study of a mutant IDH1 vaccine in newly diagnosed glioma. Germline CDR1 is SGHTA and CDR2 is FQGNSA. This CDR3 has 19 amino acids. Losses at the gene ends were 2 bases for V and 4 bases for J; bases not matched to a gene: 14. The repertoire was sequenced with immunoSEQ multiplex PCR; TCRdb's copy has only in-frame clones and lacks some. The sample consists of approximately 45,000 clones, more than 85% of them appearing once. Regarding time point: week 23, last vaccination. Vaccination used 300 ug of mutant IDH1 20-mer peptide per dose, with topical imiquimod.

The origin of this receptor is a man in his forties or fifties with glioma. Sequencing used PBMCs, obtained from a glioma patient whose treatment included an IDH1 peptide vaccine. The genes are TRBV7-2 and TRBJ2-2; 9 bases fit TRBD2. This CDR3 is CASSLWATAGGPSTGELFF. The DNA of the CDR3 is TGTGCCAGCAGCTTATGGGCTACTGCGGGGGGGCCGAGCACCGGGGAGCTGTTTTTT.